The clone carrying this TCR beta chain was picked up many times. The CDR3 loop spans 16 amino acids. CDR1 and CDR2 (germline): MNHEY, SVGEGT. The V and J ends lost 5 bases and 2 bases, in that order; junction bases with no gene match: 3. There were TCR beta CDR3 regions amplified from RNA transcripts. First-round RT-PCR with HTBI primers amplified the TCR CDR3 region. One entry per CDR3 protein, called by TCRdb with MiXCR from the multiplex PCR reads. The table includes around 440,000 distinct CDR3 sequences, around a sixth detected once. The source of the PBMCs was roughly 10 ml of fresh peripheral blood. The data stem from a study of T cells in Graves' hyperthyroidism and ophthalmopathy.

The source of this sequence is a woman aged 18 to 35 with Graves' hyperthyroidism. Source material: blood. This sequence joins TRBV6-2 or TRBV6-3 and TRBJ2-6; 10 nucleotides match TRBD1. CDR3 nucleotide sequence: TGTGCCAGCAGTAGACAGGGGGCTGCTGGGGCCAACGTCCTGACTTTC. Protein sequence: CASSRQGAAGANVLTF.